The 18 T cell receptor beta chains presented below share a single source sample, sequenced in a study of post-analysis software for immune sequencing data. Regarding the study as a whole: With TRBV5-6, TRBV5-1 and TRBV20-1 included, 4 or 5 TRBV segments were more frequent in patients than in controls.

Their antigen targets remain unknown. Tagging with unique molecular identifiers was a feature of the TCR beta cDNA libraries. TCRdb recomputed calls from the PCR reads with MiXCR, one row per CDR3 protein. The table has about 200,000 distinct CDR3 sequences, roughly 30% seen once; the top ten hold less than 4%. Sequencing was done on a sample of blood. These receptors came from a girl aged 2-17 years with multiple sclerosis.

This clonotype was detected many times. V is TRBV5-1 and J is TRBJ2-7, with TRBD1 as a possible D gene (6 bases). The CDR3 runs to 16 residues. Germline assignment: CDR1 SGHRS and CDR2 YFSETQ. V was clipped by 1 base and J by 2 bases, with 16 bases between them. The CDR3 DNA is TGCGCCAGCAGCTTGTTTGGGACACGGATTACCTACGAGCAGTACTTC. Amino acids: CASSLFGTRITYEQYF.

V is TRBV5-6 and J is TRBJ2-6; 8 bases agree with TRBD2. The CDR3 totals 17 residues. Per germline, CDR1 SGHDT and CDR2 YYEEEE. After removal of 5 bases from V and 4 bases from J, the junction contained 11 bases not matched to a gene. CDR3 sequence reads: CASSQDGGGSGANVLTF. The CDR3 DNA sequence: TGTGCCAGCAGTCAGGACGGGGGGGGATCAGGGGCCAACGTCCTGACTTTC.

This clonotype occurred many times. V and J are TRBV12-3 or TRBV12-4 and TRBJ1-1, with TRBD1 as a possible D gene (6 bases). V gave up 4 bases and J gave up 3 bases, with 21 bases separating them. The CDR3 consists of 17 residues. The CDR3 spells CASSSPGGTGLDTEAFF. CDR3 DNA sequence: TGTGCCAGCAGTTCCCCCGGGGGCACGGGCCTTGACACTGAAGCTTTCTTT.

V is TRBV7-2 and J is TRBJ2-1, with 14 bases aligning to TRBD2. Germline CDR1 is SGHTA and CDR2 is FQGNSA. Unmatched junction bases numbered 5, after V lost 3 bases and J lost 7 bases. The CDR3 extends over 16 amino acids. The DNA of the CDR3 is TGTGCCAGCAGCTTGCCGGGACTAGCGGGAGCGAATGAGCAGTTCTTC. Amino acids: CASSLPGLAGANEQFF.

This clonotype was seen at least ten times. The chain combines TRBV9 with TRBJ1-5; D is unclear. CDR3 length: 15 residues. The V gene lost 0 bases and the J gene lost 3 bases, with 10 bases spanning the gap. In germline, CDR1 is SGDLS, CDR2 YYNGEE. The CDR3 sequence: CASSVDGGINQPQHF. The DNA of the CDR3 is TGTGCCAGCAGCGTAGATGGTGGGATCAATCAGCCCCAGCATTTT.

The genes are TRBV20-1 and TRBJ1-2, with TRBD1 identical over 7 bases. The CDR3 extends over 14 amino acids. V shed 5 bases and J 3 bases; nucleotides not matched to a gene: 9. The germline CDR1 and CDR2 sequences are DFQATT and SNEGSKA (reference sequence). CDR3 in DNA: TGCAGTGCTCGCCCCCTAGACAGGGACTATGGCTACACCTTC. Protein sequence: CSARPLDRDYGYTF.

The chain uses TRBV6-5 and TRBJ1-6; no firm D call. Trimming stripped 7 bases from V and 9 bases from J, with 13 bases between. Germline V gene sequence: CDR1 MNHEY, CDR2 SVGAGI. This CDR3 has 13 amino acids. This chain's CDR3 is CASTSSTGSPLHF. In DNA, the CDR3 is TGTGCCAGCACCTCTTCAACGGGTTCACCCCTCCACTTT.

J is TRBJ2-5 and V is TRBV5-6, with TRBD2 matching 7 bases. The J call is in doubt because the DNA end fits TRBJ2-7 better. The germline gives CDR1 SGHDT, CDR2 YYEEEE. The CDR3 has 13 amino acids. The CDR3 DNA follows: TGTGCCAGCAGCTTTTTGGGGGGGGGCGAGCAGTACTTC. It encodes CASSFLGGGEQYF.

The gene calls are TRBV12-3 or TRBV12-4 and TRBJ2-7; 7 nucleotides line up with TRBD2. This CDR3 contains 14 residues. After removal of 5 bases from V and 2 bases from J, the junction contained 6 bases not matched to a gene. The CDR3 DNA reads TGTGCCAGCAGTCGCCGGGAGGCGGCCTACGAGCAGTACTTC. Translating gives CASSRREAAYEQYF.

This clonotype appeared many times. The rearrangement links TRBV12-3 or TRBV12-4 to TRBJ2-6, with D uncertain. V dropped 3 bases and J dropped 0 bases, with 6 bases sitting between them. This CDR3 comprises 15 residues. CDR3 amino acids: CASSFADSGANVLTF. As DNA, the CDR3 is TGTGCCAGCAGTTTCGCGGACTCTGGGGCCAACGTCCTGACTTTC.

The chain couples TRBV20-1 to TRBJ2-3; TRBD1 matches at 7 bases. The V and J ends lost 3 bases and 4 bases, in that order; junction bases with no gene match: 10. In germline, CDR1 is DFQATT, CDR2 SNEGSKA (reference sequence). This CDR3 is 15 amino acids long. CDR3 sequence: CSARGQPHGADTQYF. DNA for the CDR3: TGCAGTGCTAGGGGACAGCCTCACGGGGCAGATACGCAGTATTTT.

V gene TRBV30 combines with J gene TRBJ2-3; no clear D gene. CDR1 and CDR2 from the germline V gene are GTSNPN and SVGIG (reference sequence). V lost 0 bases, J lost 2 bases, and 9 bases lay in between. The CDR3 runs 14 residues. The CDR3 protein is CAWSVDGYTDTQYF. The CDR3 DNA is TGTGCCTGGAGTGTAGACGGATACACAGATACGCAGTATTTT.

For the CDR3, the DNA is TGTGCCAGCGCCCCCGGGGTTGACTATGGCTACACCTTC. Its protein is CASAPGVDYGYTF. This sequence joins TRBV14 and TRBJ1-2, with D unresolved. This CDR3 spans 13 amino acids. V was clipped by 8 bases and J by 3 bases, with 13 bases between them. CDR1 is SGHDN and CDR2 is FVKESK in the germline V gene.

This clonotype has at least ten counts. The chain joins TRBV4-1 to TRBJ1-2; D possibly corresponds to TRBD1 (6 bases). This CDR3 has 15 amino acids. Trimming left V 3 bases short and J 0 bases short, with 11 bases between. Germline-derived CDR1 and CDR2 are MGHRA and YSYEKL. CDR3 DNA sequence: TGCGCCAGCAGCCAGAAAGACAGGCCTAACTATGGCTACACCTTC. Translated: CASSQKDRPNYGYTF.

The chain recombines TRBV10-3 with TRBJ2-4, with D possibly being TRBD2 (5 bases). The J call is uncertain, as TRBJ2-7 better fits the DNA end. Germline lookup yields CDR1 ENHRY and CDR2 SYGVKD. This CDR3 contains 12 residues. This CDR3 reads CAISEMRAEQYF. The CDR3 nucleotides are TGTGCCATCAGTGAGATGAGGGCCGAGCAGTACTTC.

The chain uses TRBV21-1 and TRBJ2-4; TRBD1, the table's D call, was not compared with the DNA. TRBV21-1 is an annotated pseudogene. The CDR3 sequence is 15 residues long. CDR3 DNA sequence: TGTGCCAGCAGCAATGGTGGGGGGGCCCAGAACATTCAGTACTTC. Translated, it gives CASSNGGGAQNIQYF.

The chain joins TRBV24-1 to TRBJ2-2; D might be TRBD1 (5 bases). Trimming took 0 bases from V and 2 from J, leaving 12 bases between them. The CDR3 is 17 residues long. The germline CDR1 and CDR2 sequences are KGHDR and SFDVKD. The CDR3 reads CATSDLKGAENTGELFF. The DNA of the CDR3 is TGTGCCACCAGTGATTTGAAAGGGGCCGAAAACACCGGGGAGCTGTTTTTT.

V gene TRBV19 combines with J gene TRBJ2-7, with 11 positions matching TRBD1. CDR3 length equals 12 residues. Trimming removed 8 bases from V and 3 bases from J; junction bases left unmatched: 0. Germline V lookup: CDR1 LNHDA, CDR2 SQIVND (reference sequence). The CDR3 protein is CASGTGGYEQYF. CDR3 in DNA: TGTGCCAGTGGGACAGGGGGCTACGAGCAGTACTTC.